Listed below are T cell receptor beta chains from one sample, sequenced in a study of shared clonotypes between healthy human individuals. Using immunoSEQ multiplex PCR, the repertoire was profiled, and TCRdb retains in-frame clones only, with some absent. The sample gives about 490,000 clones, roughly 85% of which show up once; about 12% is in the top ten. The sample consisted of PBMCs. All receptors come from a woman aged 40 to 55 in good health. Some clones in this sample may be carry-over from other donors' samples. The CDR3 runs from the conserved cysteine through the conserved F or W.

TRBJ2-7 | TRBV11-3 | CASSAGGGSTYEQYF
TRBJ1-5 | TRBV6-5 | CASSPDRRYNQPQHF
TRBJ2-1 | TRBV5-1 | CASGPSGSQYEQFF
TRBJ1-2 | TRBV9 | CASSVDPQWGEGNYGYTF
TRBJ2-1 | TRBV29-1 | CSVDLLAGINEQFF
TRBJ1-5 | TRBV28 | CASSFIESNQPQHF
TRBJ2-5 | TRBV6-5 | CASSYLAGRETQYF
TRBJ1-5 | TRBV7-9 | CASSPGRHQPQHF
TRBJ2-3 | TRBV28 | CAAVGLDTQYF
TRBJ2-2 | TRBV6-5 | CASSRPTSGAGELFF
TRBJ2-1 | TRBV28 | CASRSSGSGNEQFF
TRBJ1-2 | TRBV5-8 | CASSSLPRGYTF
TRBJ1-2 | TRBV30 | CAWTKGGDYGYTF
TRBJ1-1 | TRBV7-7 | CASSQDSNTEAFF
TRBJ2-3 | TRBV7-3 | CASSLNREDTQYF
TRBJ2-1 | TRBV6-1 | CASTLPGFLSPFF
TRBJ1-4 | TRBV2 | CASSEGDSQKLFF
TRBJ2-1 | TRBV11-2 | CASSSGQGWYNEQFF
TRBJ2-3 | TRBV27 | CASSLWREGFSDTQYF
TRBJ2-7 | TRBV15 | CATSGRTDSYEQYF
TRBJ2-6 | TRBV7-9 | CAIPPSSGANVLTF
TRBJ2-1 | TRBV29-1 | CSTIEQMTYNEQFF
TRBJ1-3 | TRBV29-1 | CSVVTNGNTIYF
TRBJ2-1 | TRBV19 | CASSPGHTLYNFEQFF
TRBJ2-7 | TRBV7-9 | CASRRQGSSEQYF
TRBJ2-1 | TRBV5-6 | CASSLGRWSTHTNNEQFF
TRBJ2-7 | TRBV27 | CASSFRVEAHYEQYF
TRBJ2-1 | TRBV9 | CASSVGGGSLSYNEQFF
TRBJ2-1 | TRBV9 | CASSVASSRQTYNEQFF
TRBJ2-5 | TRBV2 | CASSPRVEGETQYF
TRBJ2-1 | TRBV29-1 | CSVTGEPSYNEQFF
TRBJ2-1 | TRBV5-4 | CASTIGNYYNEQFF
TRBJ2-7 | TRBV28 | CASSLASTYEQYF
TRBJ1-1 | TRBV7-2 | CASSFSGSYGAPHVF
TRBJ2-1 | TRBV27 | CASSFSRYSYNEQFF
TRBJ2-5 | TRBV1 | CTSSQRTSGRTAREQYF
TRBJ2-6 | TRBV30 | CALVRGALGANVLTF
TRBJ1-2 | TRBV5-1 | CASSSNPITNYGYTF
TRBJ2-1 | TRBV7-9 | CASSPGLAGSYNEQFF
TRBJ2-7 | TRBV14 | CASSQELAGAEQYF
TRBJ2-7 | TRBV18 | CASSPPSGYEQYF
TRBJ1-3 | TRBV5-1 | CASSLDRASSGNTIYF
TRBJ1-6 | TRBV27 | CASTQQGAHSPLHF
TRBJ2-1 | TRBV6-1 | CASRDSGRGKDEQFF
TRBJ2-7 | TRBV6-6 | CASSYSGGFRREQYF
TRBJ2-7 | TRBV4-1 | CASSQEGDSGSYEQYF
TRBJ1-1 | TRBV15 | CATSIVRASEAFF
TRBJ2-5 | TRBV13 | CASSPWTSRGETQYF
TRBJ1-2 | TRBV20-1 | CSARGAYGYTF
TRBJ1-1 | TRBV19 | CASSISGYNTEAFF